The 9 T cell receptor beta chains below all came from one sample that was sequenced in a study of cytomegalovirus exposure and HLA in healthy donors. Some clones are missing from TCRdb's copy, which holds only in-frame ones; the method was immunoSEQ multiplex PCR. Among 120,000 to 150,000 clones listed, roughly nine tenths were seen once. Sequencing used PBMCs. These TCRs come from a young man in good health and CMV-seronegative.

The chain employs TRBV9 and TRBJ2-1; D uncertain. This CDR3 comprises 13 residues. The germline gives CDR1 SGDLS, CDR2 YYNGEE. The germline V and J ends were trimmed by 7 bases and 1 base, with 9 bases remaining between them. Here the CDR3 reads CASGQQSYNEQFF. The CDR3 DNA follows: TGTGCCAGCGGCCAACAATCCTACAATGAGCAGTTCTTC.

This chain uses TRBV9 with TRBJ1-5, with 11 bases matching TRBD1. Looked up from germline, CDR1 is SGDLS and CDR2 is YYNGEE. This CDR3 is built from 15 residues. V was pared by 5 bases and J by 5 bases, with 6 bases of the junction left unmatched. CDR3 DNA sequence: TGTGCCAGCAGTGGAGGGACAGGGGGACATCAGCCCCAGCATTTT. It yields the protein CASSGGTGGHQPQHF. The variable domain in full, completed from reference TRBV9 and TRBJ1-5, reads DSGVTQTPKHLITATGQRVTLRCSPRSGDLSVYWYQQSLDQGLQFLIQYYNGEERAKGNILERFSAQQFPDLHSELNLSSLELGDSALYFCASSGGTGGHQPQHFGDGTRLSIL.

V usage is TRBV21-1 and J usage is TRBJ2-7; TRBD2 was called by the table and not checked on the DNA. TRBV21-1 is a known pseudogene. The CDR3 spans 16 residues. This chain's CDR3 is CASSLGEGRKGYEQYF. The CDR3 nucleotides read TGTGCCAGCAGTCTGGGGGAGGGAAGGAAAGGCTACGAGCAGTACTTC.

The CDR3 region has the DNA TGCGCCAGCAGCCAAGACGACAGGTCCTACAATGAGCAGTTCTTC. Translation: CASSQDDRSYNEQFF. The chain carries TRBV4-3 and TRBJ2-1; tentative D call: TRBD1 (6 bases). Trimming pared 0 bases from V and 1 base from J, leaving 7 bases between. Germline CDR1 reads LGHNA; CDR2 reads YSLEER. The CDR3 sequence is 15 residues long.

This clone was seen only once. This sequence joins TRBV7-2 and TRBJ2-1; D is possibly TRBD2 (6 bases). V was cut by 2 bases and J by 1 base, with 15 bases left in between. CDR3 length: 17 amino acids. Germline CDR1 SGHTA, CDR2 FQGNSA. The CDR3 nucleotides are TGTGCCAGCAGCTTATTAGGAGGGACGTATTCCTACAATGAGCAGTTCTTC. Amino acids: CASSLLGGTYSYNEQFF.

The J gene is TRBJ1-1, the V gene TRBV5-4, with a possible D match to TRBD1 (6 bases). V lost 4 bases and J lost 1, with 11 bases in between. Germline lookup yields CDR1 SGHNT and CDR2 YYREEE (reference sequence). This CDR3 comprises 14 residues. The CDR3 sequence: CASSVRGRNTEAFF. In DNA, the CDR3 is TGTGCCAGCAGCGTCAGGGGTCGGAACACTGAAGCTTTCTTT.

This chain joins TRBV7-9 and TRBJ2-2, with TRBD1 matching 9 bases. With 6 bases clipped from V and 8 bases from J, the junction kept 7 bases outside the gene matches. Germline assignment: CDR1 SEHNR and CDR2 FQNEAQ (reference sequence). This CDR3 contains 14 residues. The CDR3 protein is CASRGQGSLGELFF. The CDR3 coding sequence is TGTGCCAGCAGGGGACAGGGATCCTTGGGGGAGCTGTTTTTT.

The chain has TRBV10-1 and TRBJ2-7; 9 bases map to TRBD1. CDR1 is WNHNN and CDR2 is SYGVQD in the germline V gene (reference sequence). Trimming took 5 bases from V and 5 from J; bases not matched to a gene: 10. The CDR3 totals 15 residues. CDR3 nucleotides: TGCGCCAGCAGTTCAACCGGGACAGGGTACCACGAGCAGTACTTC. Residues: CASSSTGTGYHEQYF.

The J gene is TRBJ2-5, the V gene TRBV5-5, with D maybe TRBD2 (6 bases). Trimming cost V 0 bases and J 3 bases, with 12 bases left between them. CDR1 SGHKS and CDR2 YYEKEE come from the germline V gene (reference sequence). The CDR3 loop spans 15 amino acids. DNA of the CDR3: TGTGCCAGCAGCTTGGTCGGGGGATTTGAAGAGACCCAGTACTTC. Protein sequence: CASSLVGGFEETQYF.